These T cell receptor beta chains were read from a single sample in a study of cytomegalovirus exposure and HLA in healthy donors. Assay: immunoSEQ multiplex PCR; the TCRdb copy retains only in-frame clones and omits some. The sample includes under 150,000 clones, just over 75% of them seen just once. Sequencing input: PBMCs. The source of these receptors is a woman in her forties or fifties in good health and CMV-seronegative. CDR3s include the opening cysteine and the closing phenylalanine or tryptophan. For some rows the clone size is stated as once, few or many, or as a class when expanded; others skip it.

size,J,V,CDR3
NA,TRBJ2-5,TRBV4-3,CASSQEGRGSETQYF
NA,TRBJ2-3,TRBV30,CAWSGLSGRPDTQYF
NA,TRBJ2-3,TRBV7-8,CASSDSGTRTDTQYF
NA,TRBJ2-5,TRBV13,CASSLSGQGQETQYF
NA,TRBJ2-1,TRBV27,CASSVDRAPYNEQFF
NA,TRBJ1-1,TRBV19,CASSIWTGEAFF
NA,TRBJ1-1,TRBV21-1,CASSKCSKGLDTEAFF
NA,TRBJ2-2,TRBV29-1,CSVEAGGAGELFF
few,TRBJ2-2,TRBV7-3,CASSPAGAVTGELFF
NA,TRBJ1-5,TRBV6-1,CASGGQSPINQPQNF
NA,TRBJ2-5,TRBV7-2,CASKSQGGETQYF
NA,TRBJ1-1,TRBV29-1,CSVGGTGWNTEAFF
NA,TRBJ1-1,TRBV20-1,CSASQTEAFF
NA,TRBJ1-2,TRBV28,CASSTPSGQSRYGYTF
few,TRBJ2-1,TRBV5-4,CASSFKGPGDEQFF
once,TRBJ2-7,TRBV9,CASSASGTSSYEQYF
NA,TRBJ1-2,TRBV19,CASSPAGTGDYGYTF
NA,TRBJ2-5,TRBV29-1,CSVEDFQKETQYF
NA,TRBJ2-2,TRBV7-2,CASSFGGGYAGELFF
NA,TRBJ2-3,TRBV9,CASSTLAGEANTQYF
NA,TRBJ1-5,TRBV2,CASSEGRASNQPQHF
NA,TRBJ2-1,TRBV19,CASSIDHQGAPYNEQFF
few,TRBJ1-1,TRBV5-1,CASSPGTGLTEAFF
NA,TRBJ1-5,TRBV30,CAWSVTGEKPQHF
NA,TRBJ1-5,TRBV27,CASSLRRNQPQHF
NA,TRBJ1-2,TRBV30,CAWSKDSSLSNYGYTF
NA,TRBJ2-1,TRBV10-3,CAISGGLGGYNEQFF
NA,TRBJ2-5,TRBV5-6,CASSLGQLQETQYF
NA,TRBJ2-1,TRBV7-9,CASSYPQAGEHEQFF
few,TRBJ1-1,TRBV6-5,CASRLSGLPGAFF
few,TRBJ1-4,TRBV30,CAWNVDLTTNEKLFF